This entry describes one T cell receptor (beta chain). This clonotype was seen a few times. Its antigen is unknown. No qualities accompany the bases; no much larger clone lies one base away. The data are from a study of response to subunit inactivated influenza vaccine (dated by TCRdb to 2017 to 2018). Turning to the overall study: The study used deep quantitative T cell receptor repertoire profiling to track responses to a trivalent subunit inactivated influenza vaccine. General conclusions and limits of the study: The authors proposed that each seasonal influenza vaccination may bring in only a limited number of new T cells.

Libraries were prepared through RT-PCR. The data were produced on an Illumina HiSeq 2500. TCRdb took the public reads, trimmed them with fastp at Q25, ran MiXCR for clone calling and kept in-frame beta chains. Rows merge per CDR3 protein into single entries with the most common DNA and genes. For this sample the table gives about 540,000 distinct CDR3 sequences, of which approximately 22% were detected only once. The ten top clones hold around 2.8% of the sample. V and J are trimmed by 6 bases and 2 bases, and the gene matches miss 9 bases of the junction. The CDR3 sequence holds 15 residues, the cysteine and phenylalanine included. The sequence is cut down to CDR3 DNA, 45 bases in frame from base 1. From a lookup of the germline V gene, CDR1 and CDR2 are ENHRY and SYGVKD. These data also formed part of another study, on T cells expressing NK-cell markers. From the second report: TCR beta cDNA libraries were made by 5'RACE template switching that added a universal primer site and unique molecular identifiers. Three sorted T-cell subsets (CD3+CD56+NKG2C+, CD3+CD56+NKG2C- and CD3+CD56-NKG2C+) from fewer than 10 donors had their TCR beta-chain repertoires profiled. Among the eight sequenced donors, only one was HCMV-seronegative, while the other seven were HCMV-seropositive. To restrict sorting to alphabetaTCR-expressing T cells, an anti-gammadeltaTCR antibody was added in several experiments. In several donors, the dominant CD3+CD56+NKG2C+ clonotypes ranked among the top 10 CD8+ clonotypes, making up about 1.0-7.0% of CD8+ T cells. Those dominant clonotypes were again the most abundant among CD3+CD56-NKG2C+ cells in a handful of donors, at about 28.3-60.1%. Whether the expanded NKG2C-expressing T cell clones were specific for HCMV antigens remained unclear. Randomly selected healthy volunteers, three men and five women, were used as the eight sequenced donors. HCMV serostatus was determined by detecting HCMV-specific IgG in serum with a commercial ELISA kit. Peripheral blood mononuclear cells were isolated from blood by Ficoll density gradient centrifugation. Magnetic immunoseparation with Miltenyi isolation kits was used to isolate CD4+ and CD8+ T cells from PBMC. cDNA synthesis was primed from the TCR beta constant segment and was followed by two successive PCR amplification steps. Illumina HiSeq 2000/2500, MiSeq or NextSeq was used to sequence libraries as 2 x 150 bp reads. Reads were demultiplexed and grouped by UMI with MIGEC, and clonotypes were assembled and quantified with MiTCR. To exclude erroneous sequences, only TCR cDNA sequences supported by at least two reads were retained. Downstream repertoire analysis used the tcR package, and clonotypes were matched across fractions by CDR3 nucleotide sequence plus V segment. VDJmatch was used to annotate antigen specificity against VDJdb, with one amino acid substitution in CDR3 permitted.

The origin of this receptor is a man aged 50 or older who received an inactivated influenza vaccine. Donor details come from another sample of the same person, matched by shared clones. In this chain, TRBV10-3 is recombined with TRBJ1-1, and 7 junctional nucleotides match TRBD1. Sequencing used CD4+ T cells sorted from PBMCs, obtained 11 to 12 days after vaccination. The nucleotide sequence is TGTGCCATCAGAGGGGTTGGACAGGCAAACACTGAAGCTTTCTTT. It translates to CAIRGVGQANTEAFF.